A selection of T cell receptor beta chains follows, all from one sample in a study of control samples from healthy donors and cancer patients. Using immunoSEQ multiplex PCR, the repertoire was profiled, and TCRdb retains in-frame clones only, with some absent. Of about 46,000 clones in the sample, approximately 91% were seen once. Sequenced material: PBMCs. The receptors stem from a man aged 50 or older with head and neck cancer. Both conserved end residues are part of each CDR3. A D gene is named only where the DNA matches it firmly. For some rows the clone size is stated as once, few or many, or as a class when expanded; others skip it.

V gene: TRBV5-6
D gene: -
J gene: TRBJ2-3
clone size: -
CDR3 protein: CASSPPSTDTQYF
CDR3 DNA: TGTGCCAGCAGCCCGCCTAGCACAGATACGCAGTATTTT

V gene: TRBV28
D gene: -
J gene: TRBJ1-2
clone size: -
CDR3 protein: CASSYWGIRTSNYGYTF
CDR3 DNA: TGTGCCAGCAGTTATTGGGGAATCCGCACATCCAACTATGGCTACACCTTC

V gene: TRBV6-1
D gene: -
J gene: TRBJ2-7
clone size: once
CDR3 protein: CASSEAYWVMRAEQYF
CDR3 DNA: TGTGCCAGCAGTGAAGCCTATTGGGTAATGAGGGCCGAGCAGTACTTC

V gene: TRBV6-5
D gene: TRBD1
J gene: TRBJ1-3
clone size: -
CDR3 protein: CASRGQDGGNTIYF
CDR3 DNA: TGTGCCAGCAGGGGACAGGATGGCGGAAACACCATATATTTT

V gene: TRBV5-5
D gene: TRBD2
J gene: TRBJ2-1
clone size: -
CDR3 protein: CASSFGIAGGIYNEQFF
CDR3 DNA: TGTGCCAGCAGCTTCGGTATAGCGGGAGGGATTTACAATGAGCAGTTCTTC

V gene: TRBV4-1
D gene: -
J gene: TRBJ1-1
clone size: -
CDR3 protein: CASSHFLTDMNTEAFF
CDR3 DNA: TGCGCCAGCAGCCACTTTCTGACTGACATGAACACTGAAGCTTTCTTT

V gene: TRBV5-5
D gene: -
J gene: TRBJ1-2
clone size: -
CDR3 protein: CASSLVRADYGYTF
CDR3 DNA: TGTGCCAGCAGCTTGGTCAGGGCCGACTATGGCTACACCTTC

V gene: TRBV24-1
D gene: -
J gene: TRBJ2-7
clone size: -
CDR3 protein: CATSDSCTGLTTYEQYF
CDR3 DNA: TGTGCCACCAGTGATTCCTGCACGGGACTGACAACCTACGAGCAGTACTTC

V gene: TRBV6-5
D gene: TRBD2
J gene: TRBJ2-3
clone size: -
CDR3 protein: CASSYSGLAGDTQYF
CDR3 DNA: TGTGCCAGCAGTTACTCAGGACTAGCGGGAGATACGCAGTATTTT

V gene: TRBV28
D gene: -
J gene: TRBJ2-5
clone size: -
CDR3 protein: CASSLVLAEETQYF
CDR3 DNA: TGTGCCAGCAGTCTCGTACTAGCAGAAGAGACCCAGTACTTC

V gene: TRBV19
D gene: TRBD2
J gene: TRBJ2-5
clone size: once
CDR3 protein: CASSARTTSGGGWETQYF
CDR3 DNA: TGTGCCAGTAGCGCCCGGACGACTAGCGGGGGAGGGTGGGAGACCCAGTACTTC

V gene: TRBV4-1
D gene: -
J gene: TRBJ2-1
clone size: -
CDR3 protein: CASSHALPPGTGSNEQFF
CDR3 DNA: TGCGCCAGCAGCCACGCCCTGCCTCCGGGGACTGGTAGCAATGAGCAGTTCTTC

V gene: TRBV30
D gene: TRBD1
J gene: TRBJ1-4
clone size: once
CDR3 protein: CAWSRQGARRANEKLFF
CDR3 DNA: TGTGCCTGGAGCCGACAGGGGGCTCGTAGGGCTAATGAAAAACTGTTTTTT

V gene: TRBV19
D gene: -
J gene: TRBJ2-7
clone size: -
CDR3 protein: CASSADTAIRQQYF
CDR3 DNA: TGTGCCAGTAGTGCCGACACGGCCATTCGACAGCAGTACTTC

V gene: TRBV11-2
D gene: -
J gene: TRBJ2-3
clone size: -
CDR3 protein: CASSRWTDTQYF
CDR3 DNA: TGTGCCAGCAGCCGATGGACAGATACGCAGTATTTT

V gene: TRBV24-1
D gene: -
J gene: TRBJ2-1
clone size: -
CDR3 protein: CATSGPPFYNEQFF
CDR3 DNA: TGTGCCACCAGTGGACCACCATTCTACAATGAGCAGTTCTTC

V gene: TRBV11-3
D gene: TRBD2
J gene: TRBJ2-5
clone size: -
CDR3 protein: CASTPPRLAGETQYF
CDR3 DNA: TGTGCCAGCACCCCCCCCCGACTAGCGGGAGAGACCCAGTACTTC

V gene: TRBV30
D gene: TRBD2
J gene: TRBJ2-7
clone size: -
CDR3 protein: CAWSVATSGFYEQYF
CDR3 DNA: TGTGCCTGGAGTGTTGCGACTAGCGGGTTCTACGAGCAGTACTTC

V gene: TRBV6-1
D gene: TRBD2
J gene: TRBJ2-1
clone size: -
CDR3 protein: CASSEYAGEGSNEQFF
CDR3 DNA: TGTGCCAGCAGTGAGTATGCGGGAGAGGGTAGCAATGAGCAGTTCTTC

V gene: TRBV11-2
D gene: TRBD1
J gene: TRBJ2-7
clone size: -
CDR3 protein: CASSVTGSAYEQYF
CDR3 DNA: TGTGCCAGCAGCGTGACAGGGTCAGCCTACGAGCAGTACTTC

V gene: TRBV30
D gene: -
J gene: TRBJ2-7
clone size: -
CDR3 protein: CALEADTAYEQYF
CDR3 DNA: TGTGCACTGGAGGCGGACACTGCCTACGAGCAGTACTTC

V gene: TRBV15
D gene: -
J gene: TRBJ2-7
clone size: -
CDR3 protein: CATSREVLGGEQYF
CDR3 DNA: TGTGCCACCAGCCGAGAGGTCCTAGGTGGCGAGCAGTACTTC

V gene: TRBV18
D gene: -
J gene: TRBJ2-1
clone size: once
CDR3 protein: CASSLGADTYNEQFF
CDR3 DNA: TGTGCCAGCTCACTCGGGGCAGATACCTACAATGAGCAGTTCTTC

V gene: TRBV19
D gene: TRBD1
J gene: TRBJ2-3
clone size: -
CDR3 protein: CASSIPGTATDTQYF
CDR3 DNA: TGTGCCAGTAGTATTCCCGGGACAGCCACAGATACGCAGTATTTT

V gene: TRBV4-1
D gene: TRBD1
J gene: TRBJ2-7
clone size: -
CDR3 protein: CASSLTGTDLYEQYF
CDR3 DNA: TGCGCCAGCAGCCTCACCGGGACAGACCTCTACGAGCAGTACTTC

V gene: TRBV20-1
D gene: -
J gene: TRBJ2-3
clone size: -
CDR3 protein: CSAGFADTQYF
CDR3 DNA: TGCAGTGCTGGGTTCGCAGATACGCAGTATTTT

V gene: TRBV7-6
D gene: -
J gene: TRBJ1-5
clone size: once
CDR3 protein: CASSLNSNQPQHF
CDR3 DNA: TGTGCCAGCAGCTTAAACAGCAATCAGCCCCAGCATTTT

V gene: TRBV29-1
D gene: -
J gene: TRBJ2-1
clone size: -
CDR3 protein: CSVDGRGVYNEQFF
CDR3 DNA: TGCAGCGTTGATGGCAGGGGGGTCTACAATGAGCAGTTCTTC

V gene: TRBV21-1
D gene: -
J gene: TRBJ1-1
clone size: few
CDR3 protein: CASSNGDGNTEAFF
CDR3 DNA: TGTGCCAGCAGCAACGGCGACGGGAACACTGAAGCTTTCTTT

V gene: TRBV19
D gene: -
J gene: TRBJ1-2
clone size: -
CDR3 protein: CASSRTAFNYGYTF
CDR3 DNA: TGTGCCAGTAGCCGGACAGCCTTTAACTATGGCTACACCTTC

V gene: TRBV6-5
D gene: -
J gene: TRBJ2-1
clone size: -
CDR3 protein: CASTARGALNEQFF
CDR3 DNA: TGTGCCAGCACGGCGCGGGGAGCTCTCAATGAGCAGTTCTTC

V gene: TRBV28
D gene: TRBD1
J gene: TRBJ1-6
clone size: -
CDR3 protein: CASSTPDRKSSGLHF
CDR3 DNA: TGTGCCAGCAGTACCCCGGACAGGAAGAGCTCGGGCCTCCACTTT

V gene: TRBV6-1
D gene: -
J gene: TRBJ2-7
clone size: -
CDR3 protein: CASSEGDFRYEQYF
CDR3 DNA: TGTGCCAGCAGTGAAGGGGACTTTCGATACGAGCAGTACTTC

V gene: TRBV3-1/TRBV3-2
D gene: -
J gene: TRBJ1-5
clone size: -
CDR3 protein: CASSRPGQGSNQPQHF
CDR3 DNA: TGTGCCAGCAGCCGCCCGGGCCAGGGTAGCAATCAGCCCCAGCATTTT

V gene: TRBV18
D gene: -
J gene: TRBJ2-7
clone size: -
CDR3 protein: CASSPSGKNEQYF
CDR3 DNA: TGTGCCAGCTCACCTTCAGGGAAGAACGAGCAGTACTTC

V gene: TRBV28
D gene: -
J gene: TRBJ2-4
clone size: -
CDR3 protein: CATTRGRNIQYF
CDR3 DNA: TGTGCCACCACTCGGGGTAGGAACATTCAGTACTTC

V gene: TRBV9
D gene: TRBD2
J gene: TRBJ2-2
clone size: -
CDR3 protein: CASSVAGLAGATGELFF
CDR3 DNA: TGTGCCAGCAGCGTAGCCGGACTAGCGGGGGCCACCGGGGAGCTGTTTTTT

V gene: TRBV7-9
D gene: -
J gene: TRBJ1-5
clone size: few
CDR3 protein: CASSFQGGQPQHF
CDR3 DNA: TGTGCCAGCAGCTTTCAGGGCGGGCAGCCCCAGCATTTT

V gene: TRBV11-1
D gene: TRBD1
J gene: TRBJ1-4
clone size: few
CDR3 protein: CASSLGLGQVEKLFF
CDR3 DNA: TGTGCCAGCAGCTTAGGACTCGGACAGGTTGAAAAACTGTTTTTT

V gene: TRBV11-2
D gene: -
J gene: TRBJ1-1
clone size: -
CDR3 protein: CASSFQANTEAFF
CDR3 DNA: TGTGCCAGCAGCTTCCAGGCTAACACTGAAGCTTTCTTT

V gene: TRBV25-1
D gene: -
J gene: TRBJ2-5
clone size: -
CDR3 protein: CASSTLSKWFGLEETQYF
CDR3 DNA: TGTGCCAGCAGTACACTCAGTAAGTGGTTCGGATTGGAAGAGACCCAGTACTTC

V gene: TRBV21-1
D gene: -
J gene: TRBJ2-1
clone size: once
CDR3 protein: CASSCGTSGNEQFF
CDR3 DNA: TGTGCCAGCAGCTGCGGGACTAGCGGGAATGAGCAGTTCTTC

V gene: TRBV4-3
D gene: TRBD2
J gene: TRBJ2-3
clone size: -
CDR3 protein: CASSQASGGTYFTDTQYF
CDR3 DNA: TGCGCCAGCAGCCAAGCTAGCGGGGGGACTTACTTCACAGATACGCAGTATTTT

V gene: TRBV13
D gene: -
J gene: TRBJ2-1
clone size: -
CDR3 protein: CASSEVTALNPALANEQFF
CDR3 DNA: TGTGCCAGCAGCGAGGTTACGGCCCTCAACCCTGCTCTGGCCAATGAGCAGTTCTTC

V gene: TRBV7-2
D gene: TRBD2
J gene: TRBJ2-7
clone size: -
CDR3 protein: CASSLGGAGGPYEQYF
CDR3 DNA: TGTGCCAGCAGCTTAGGAGGAGCGGGGGGTCCCTACGAGCAGTACTTC

V gene: TRBV10-3
D gene: -
J gene: TRBJ1-5
clone size: -
CDR3 protein: CAISEGSNQPQHF
CDR3 DNA: TGTGCCATCAGTGAAGGGAGCAATCAGCCCCAGCATTTT

V gene: TRBV30
D gene: TRBD1
J gene: TRBJ1-2
clone size: -
CDR3 protein: CAWSVRWDRRGYTF
CDR3 DNA: TGTGCCTGGAGTGTACGTTGGGACAGGAGGGGCTACACCTTC

V gene: TRBV5-1
D gene: -
J gene: TRBJ2-2
clone size: -
CDR3 protein: CASSLVAGAGELFF
CDR3 DNA: TGCGCCAGCAGCTTGGTGGCAGGGGCCGGGGAGCTGTTTTTT

V gene: TRBV13
D gene: TRBD1
J gene: TRBJ2-4
clone size: -
CDR3 protein: CASSPRLGQGAGNIQYF
CDR3 DNA: TGTGCCAGCAGCCCTAGGTTGGGTCAGGGGGCGGGAAACATTCAGTACTTC

V gene: TRBV6-5
D gene: TRBD2
J gene: TRBJ2-3
clone size: -
CDR3 protein: CASRGGLAGTDTQYF
CDR3 DNA: TGTGCCAGCAGGGGGGGACTAGCGGGAACCGATACGCAGTATTTT

V gene: TRBV4-3
D gene: -
J gene: TRBJ1-5
clone size: -
CDR3 protein: CASSQDRQSNQPQHF
CDR3 DNA: TGCGCCAGCAGCCAAGATCGGCAGAGCAATCAGCCCCAGCATTTT

V gene: TRBV3-1/TRBV3-2
D gene: -
J gene: TRBJ2-2
clone size: -
CDR3 protein: CASSQGPGRATGELFF
CDR3 DNA: TGTGCCAGCAGCCAAGGTCCGGGTCGGGCCACCGGGGAGCTGTTTTTT

V gene: TRBV6-2/TRBV6-3
D gene: TRBD2
J gene: TRBJ2-1
clone size: few
CDR3 protein: CASSQRGASYNEQFF
CDR3 DNA: TGTGCCAGCAGTCAGCGGGGGGCCTCCTACAATGAGCAGTTCTTC